This entry describes one T cell receptor beta chain. The antigen is not known. With 60 Vbeta and 13 Jbeta primers, the PCR was carried out. TCRdb's copy holds only in-frame clones and misses some; the assay was immunoSEQ multiplex PCR. This sample has more than 200,000 clones, with 75% to 85% found just once. The data were taken from a study of cytomegalovirus exposure and HLA in healthy donors. Study-wide results and caveats: An Asian-associated ancestry cluster reportedly showed fewer N-insertions than the approximately 700-donor mean in a later analysis. Associated with cytomegalovirus, according to the listing, were 150 to 200 TCR beta chains.

This CDR3 has 14 residues. V gave up 5 bases and J gave up 3 bases; unmatched junction bases: 7. CDR1 is GTSNPN, CDR2 SVGIG, per germline (reference sequence). The clonotype originates from a girl under 18 in good health and CMV-seronegative. The gene calls are TRBV30 and TRBJ2-7, with TRBD1 matching 10 bases. The sample consisted of PBMCs. The CDR3 region has the DNA TGTGCCTGGGAATACCGGGACAGGGGCTACGAGCAGTACTTC. Protein sequence: CAWEYRDRGYEQYF.